A selection of T cell receptor beta chains follows, all from one sample in a study of control samples from healthy donors and cancer patients. Libraries were prepared by immunoSEQ multiplex PCR; TCRdb keeps only in-frame clonotypes and omits some of them. The sample yields 150,000 to 200,000 clones, roughly 95% seen once. The sequenced sample consisted of blood. Receptors were obtained from a woman in her 30s in good health. Both conserved end residues are part of each CDR3. A D gene is named only where the DNA matches it firmly. Size values are once, few and many counts, or a class for expanded clones, and some rows have none.

.	TRBV5-6	TRBJ2-1	.	CASKHYGGPWNEQFF	TGTGCCAGCAAACACTACGGGGGGCCATGGAATGAGCAGTTCTTC
.	TRBV6-1	TRBJ1-1	once	CASSEVRHGGTEAFF	TGTGCCAGCAGTGAAGTGAGGCACGGGGGCACTGAAGCTTTCTTT
.	TRBV28	TRBJ2-2	.	CASRGTSWRTGELFF	TGTGCCAGCAGAGGGACCTCGTGGAGGACCGGGGAGCTGTTTTTT
.	TRBV12-3/TRBV12-4	TRBJ1-6	.	CASRSPRNSPLHF	TGTGCCAGCAGGTCTCCAAGGAATTCACCCCTCCACTTT
.	TRBV15	TRBJ2-5	once	CATRTVTRYQETQYF	TGTGCCACCAGGACGGTGACTCGGTACCAAGAGACCCAGTACTTC
.	TRBV28	TRBJ2-7	.	CASTGGHYEQYF	TGTGCCAGCACCGGAGGGCACTACGAGCAGTACTTC
.	TRBV6-5	TRBJ1-5	.	CASTSPPTVPQHF	TGTGCCAGCACTAGTCCTCCCACCGTGCCCCAGCATTTT
.	TRBV28	TRBJ1-2	.	CASSLGQGFTDGYTF	TGTGCCAGCAGTTTGGGGCAGGGCTTCACGGATGGCTACACCTTC
.	TRBV15	TRBJ2-5	few	CATSIGGQDSETQYF	TGTGCCACCAGCATAGGGGGGCAGGACTCCGAGACCCAGTACTTC
.	TRBV30	TRBJ1-4	.	CAWRPLRGHPEVRLFF	TGTGCCTGGAGACCCCTCCGTGGACACCCCGAAGTTAGGCTGTTTTTT
.	TRBV2	TRBJ1-1	.	CASSELVNTEAFF	TGTGCCAGCAGTGAATTGGTGAACACTGAAGCTTTCTTT
TRBD2	TRBV18	TRBJ2-7	.	CASSGPGGVSYEQYF	TGTGCCAGCTCAGGCCCGGGGGGAGTCTCCTACGAGCAGTACTTC
TRBD1	TRBV5-1	TRBJ1-1	.	CASSRQTGLAFF	TGCGCCAGCAGCAGACAGACAGGGTTAGCTTTCTTT
TRBD2	TRBV5-1	TRBJ2-2	.	CASSLLAGDYTGELFF	TGCGCCAGCAGCTTGCTGGCGGGAGACTACACCGGGGAGCTGTTTTTT
.	TRBV3-1/TRBV3-2	TRBJ1-3	.	CASSLSRGLGNTIYF	TGTGCCAGCAGCTTAAGCAGGGGACTCGGAAACACCATATATTTT
.	TRBV30	TRBJ1-5	.	CAWADGENQPQHF	TGTGCCTGGGCGGACGGGGAAAATCAGCCCCAGCATTTT